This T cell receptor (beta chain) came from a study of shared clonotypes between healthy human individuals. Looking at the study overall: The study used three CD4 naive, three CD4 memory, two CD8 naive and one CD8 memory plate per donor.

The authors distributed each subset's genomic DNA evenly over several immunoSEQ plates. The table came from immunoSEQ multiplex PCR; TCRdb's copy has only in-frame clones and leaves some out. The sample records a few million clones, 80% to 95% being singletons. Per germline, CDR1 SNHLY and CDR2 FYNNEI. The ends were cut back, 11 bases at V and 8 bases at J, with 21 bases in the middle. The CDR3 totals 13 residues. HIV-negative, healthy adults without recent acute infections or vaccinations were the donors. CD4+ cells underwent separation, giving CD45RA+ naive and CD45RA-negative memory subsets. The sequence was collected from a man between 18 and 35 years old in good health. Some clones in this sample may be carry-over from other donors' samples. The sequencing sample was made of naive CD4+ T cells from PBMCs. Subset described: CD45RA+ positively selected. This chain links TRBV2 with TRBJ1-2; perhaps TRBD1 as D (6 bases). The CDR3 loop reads CAGVGHPVRGYTF. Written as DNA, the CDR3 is TGTGCCGGAGTGGGACACCCAGTTCGGGGCTACACCTTC.